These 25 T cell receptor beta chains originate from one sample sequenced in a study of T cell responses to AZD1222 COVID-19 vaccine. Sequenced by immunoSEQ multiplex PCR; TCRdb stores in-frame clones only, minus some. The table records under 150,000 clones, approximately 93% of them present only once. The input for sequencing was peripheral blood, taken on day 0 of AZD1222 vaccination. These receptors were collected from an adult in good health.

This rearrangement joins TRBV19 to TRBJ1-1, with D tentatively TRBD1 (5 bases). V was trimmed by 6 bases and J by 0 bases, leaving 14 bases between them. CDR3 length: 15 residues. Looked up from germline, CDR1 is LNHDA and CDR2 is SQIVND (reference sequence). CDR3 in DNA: TGTGCCAGTAGAGCCCCGGGACCCATGAACACTGAAGCTTTCTTT. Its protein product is CASRAPGPMNTEAFF. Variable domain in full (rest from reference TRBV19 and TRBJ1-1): DGGITQSPKYLFRKEGQNVTLSCEQNLNHDAMYWYRQDPGQGLRLIYYSQIVNDFQKGDIAEGYSVSREKKESFPLTVTSAQKNPTAFYLCASRAPGPMNTEAFFGQGTRLTVV.

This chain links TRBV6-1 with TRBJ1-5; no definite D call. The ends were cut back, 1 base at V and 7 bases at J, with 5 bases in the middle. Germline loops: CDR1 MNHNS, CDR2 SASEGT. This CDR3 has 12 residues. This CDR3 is CASSEVLQPQHF. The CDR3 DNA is TGTGCCAGCAGTGAAGTGTTGCAGCCCCAGCATTTT.

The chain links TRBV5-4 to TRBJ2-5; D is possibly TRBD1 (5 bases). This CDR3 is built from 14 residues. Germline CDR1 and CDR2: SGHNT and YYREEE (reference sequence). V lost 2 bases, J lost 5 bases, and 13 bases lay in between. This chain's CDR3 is CASSLLQGEETQYF. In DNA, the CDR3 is TGTGCCAGCAGCTTATTGCAGGGTGAGGAGACCCAGTACTTC.

The CDR3 DNA follows: TGCGCCAGCAGGGGGTCAGGCACCGGGGAGCTGTTTTTT. This codes for CASRGSGTGELFF. The chain couples TRBV10-2 to TRBJ2-2; D is unclear. Trimming left V 6 bases short and J 4 bases short, with 9 bases between. Germline-derived CDR1 and CDR2 are WSHSY and SAAADI. This CDR3 has 13 residues.

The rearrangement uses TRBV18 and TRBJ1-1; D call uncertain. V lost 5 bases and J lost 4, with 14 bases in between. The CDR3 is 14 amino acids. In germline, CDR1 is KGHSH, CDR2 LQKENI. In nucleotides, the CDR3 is TGTGCCAGCTCAAGCCGGGAGACCCTCACTGAAGCTTTCTTT. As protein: CASSSRETLTEAFF.

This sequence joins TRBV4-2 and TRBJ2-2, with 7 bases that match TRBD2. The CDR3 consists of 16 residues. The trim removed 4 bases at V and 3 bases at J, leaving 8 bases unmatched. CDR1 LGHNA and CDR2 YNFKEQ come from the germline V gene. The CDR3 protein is CASSRIGRSDTGELFF. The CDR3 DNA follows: TGTGCCAGCAGCCGTATCGGGAGGTCGGACACCGGGGAGCTGTTTTTT.

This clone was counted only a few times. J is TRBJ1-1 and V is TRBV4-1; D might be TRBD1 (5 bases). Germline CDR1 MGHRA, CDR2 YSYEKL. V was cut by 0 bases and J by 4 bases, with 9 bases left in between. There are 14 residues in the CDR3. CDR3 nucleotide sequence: TGCGCCAGCAGCCAAGACACCGGGGCCACTGAAGCTTTCTTT. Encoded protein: CASSQDTGATEAFF.

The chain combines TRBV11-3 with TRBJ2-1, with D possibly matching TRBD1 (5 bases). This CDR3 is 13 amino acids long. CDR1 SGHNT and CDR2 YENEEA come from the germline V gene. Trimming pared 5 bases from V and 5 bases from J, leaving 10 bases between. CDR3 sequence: CASSLDRHNEQFF. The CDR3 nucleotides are TGTGCCAGCAGCCTCGACAGACACAATGAGCAGTTCTTC.

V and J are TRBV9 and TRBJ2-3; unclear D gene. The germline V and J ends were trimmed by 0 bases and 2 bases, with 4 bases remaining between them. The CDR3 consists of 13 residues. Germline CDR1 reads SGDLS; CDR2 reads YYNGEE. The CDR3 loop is CASSVVNTDTQYF. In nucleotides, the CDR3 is TGTGCCAGCAGCGTAGTTAACACAGATACGCAGTATTTT.

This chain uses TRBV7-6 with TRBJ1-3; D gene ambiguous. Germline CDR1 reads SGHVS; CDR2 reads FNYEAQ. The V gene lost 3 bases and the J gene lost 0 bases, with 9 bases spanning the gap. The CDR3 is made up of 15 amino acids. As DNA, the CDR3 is TGTGCCAGCAGCTTCGACGCCGGCTCTGGAAACACCATATATTTT. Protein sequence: CASSFDAGSGNTIYF.

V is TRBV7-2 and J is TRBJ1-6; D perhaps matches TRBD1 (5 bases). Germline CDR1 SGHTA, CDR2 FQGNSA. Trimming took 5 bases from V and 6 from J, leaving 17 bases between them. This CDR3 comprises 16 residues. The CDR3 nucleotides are TGTGCCAGCAGCCACCCCGGGCCCGGGACTAATTCACCCCTCCACTTT. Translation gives CASSHPGPGTNSPLHF.

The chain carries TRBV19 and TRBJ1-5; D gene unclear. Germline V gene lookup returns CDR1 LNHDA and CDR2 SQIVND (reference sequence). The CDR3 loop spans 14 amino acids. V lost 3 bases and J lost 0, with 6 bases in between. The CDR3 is CASSIATSNQPQHF. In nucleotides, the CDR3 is TGTGCCAGTAGTATCGCCACTAGCAATCAGCCCCAGCATTTT.

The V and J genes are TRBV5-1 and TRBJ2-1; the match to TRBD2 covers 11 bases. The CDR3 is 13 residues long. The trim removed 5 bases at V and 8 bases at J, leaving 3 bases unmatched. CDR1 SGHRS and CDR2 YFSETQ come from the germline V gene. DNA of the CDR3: TGCGCCAGCAGGACTAGCGGGAAAGATGAGCAGTTCTTC. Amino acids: CASRTSGKDEQFF.

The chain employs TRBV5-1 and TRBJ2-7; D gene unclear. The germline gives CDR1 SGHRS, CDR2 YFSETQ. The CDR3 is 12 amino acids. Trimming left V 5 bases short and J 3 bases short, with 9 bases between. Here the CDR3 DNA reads TGCGCCAGCAGGTCTGTCAGCTACGAGCAGTACTTC. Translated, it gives CASRSVSYEQYF.

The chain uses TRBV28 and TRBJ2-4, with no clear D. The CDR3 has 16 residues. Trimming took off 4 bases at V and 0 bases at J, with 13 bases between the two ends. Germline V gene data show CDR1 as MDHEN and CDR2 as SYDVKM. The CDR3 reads CASSSGSSLAKNIQYF. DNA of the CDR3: TGTGCCAGCAGTTCGGGCTCCTCGCTAGCCAAAAACATTCAGTACTTC.

CDR3 in amino acids: CASSEAVGTKAFF. The DNA for the CDR3 is TGTGCCAGCAGTGAAGCTGTCGGGACGAAAGCTTTCTTT. J is TRBJ1-1 and V is TRBV6-1, with a weak D call TRBD1 (5 bases). The V end lost 0 bases, the J end lost 9 bases, and 11 bases lay between the germline ends. CDR1 is MNHNS and CDR2 is SASEGT in the germline V gene. CDR3 length: 13 residues.

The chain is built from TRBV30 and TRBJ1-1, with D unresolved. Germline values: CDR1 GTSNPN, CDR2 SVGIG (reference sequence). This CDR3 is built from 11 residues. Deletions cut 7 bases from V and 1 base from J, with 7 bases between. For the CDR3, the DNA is TGTGCCTTTGAACGGAACACTGAAGCTTTCTTT. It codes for CAFERNTEAFF.

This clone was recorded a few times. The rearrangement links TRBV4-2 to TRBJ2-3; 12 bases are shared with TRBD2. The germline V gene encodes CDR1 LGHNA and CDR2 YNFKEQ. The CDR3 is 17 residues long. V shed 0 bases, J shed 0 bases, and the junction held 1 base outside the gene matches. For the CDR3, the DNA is TGTGCCAGCAGCCAAGATGGACTAGCGGGAAGCACAGATACGCAGTATTTT. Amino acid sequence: CASSQDGLAGSTDTQYF.

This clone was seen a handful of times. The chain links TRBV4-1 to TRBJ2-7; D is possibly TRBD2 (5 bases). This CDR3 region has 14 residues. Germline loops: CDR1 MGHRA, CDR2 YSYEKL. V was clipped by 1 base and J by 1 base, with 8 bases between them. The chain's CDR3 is CASSQGKRSYEQYF. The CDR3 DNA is TGCGCCAGCAGCCAAGGAAAGCGGTCCTACGAGCAGTACTTC.

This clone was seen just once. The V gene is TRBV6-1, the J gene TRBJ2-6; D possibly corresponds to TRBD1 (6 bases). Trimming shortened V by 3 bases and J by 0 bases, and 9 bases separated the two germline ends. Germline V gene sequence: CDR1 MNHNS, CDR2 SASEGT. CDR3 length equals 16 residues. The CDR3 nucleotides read TGTGCCAGCAGTGATGGACAGCTCTCTGGGGCCAACGTCCTGACTTTC. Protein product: CASSDGQLSGANVLTF.

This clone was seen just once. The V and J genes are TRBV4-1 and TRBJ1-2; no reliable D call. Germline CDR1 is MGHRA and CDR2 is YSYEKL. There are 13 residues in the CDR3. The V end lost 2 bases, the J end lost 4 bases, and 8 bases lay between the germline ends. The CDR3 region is CASSQQSTYGYTF. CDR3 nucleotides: TGCGCCAGCAGCCAACAATCTACCTATGGCTACACCTTC.

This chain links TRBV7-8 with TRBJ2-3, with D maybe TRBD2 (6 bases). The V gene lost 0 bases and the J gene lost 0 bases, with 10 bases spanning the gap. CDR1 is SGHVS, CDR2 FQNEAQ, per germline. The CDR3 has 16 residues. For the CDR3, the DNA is TGTGCCAGCAGCTTAGCTGGCGGGACTAGCACAGATACGCAGTATTTT. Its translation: CASSLAGGTSTDTQYF.

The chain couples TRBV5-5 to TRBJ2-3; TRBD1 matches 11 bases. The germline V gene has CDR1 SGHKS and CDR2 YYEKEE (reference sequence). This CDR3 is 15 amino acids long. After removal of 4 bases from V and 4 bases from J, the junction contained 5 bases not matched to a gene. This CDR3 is CASSRTGGFADTQYF. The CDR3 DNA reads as TGTGCCAGCAGCAGGACAGGGGGCTTCGCAGATACGCAGTATTTT.

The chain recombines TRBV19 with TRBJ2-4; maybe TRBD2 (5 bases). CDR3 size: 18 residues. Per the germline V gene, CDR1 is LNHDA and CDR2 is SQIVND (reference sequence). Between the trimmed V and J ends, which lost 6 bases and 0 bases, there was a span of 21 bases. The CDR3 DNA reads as TGTGCCAGTAGAACCCGGGCCGCTAGCTCCATAGCCAAAAACATTCAGTACTTC. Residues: CASRTRAASSIAKNIQYF. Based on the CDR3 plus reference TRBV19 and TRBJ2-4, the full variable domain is DGGITQSPKYLFRKEGQNVTLSCEQNLNHDAMYWYRQDPGQGLRLIYYSQIVNDFQKGDIAEGYSVSREKKESFPLTVTSAQKNPTAFYLCASRTRAASSIAKNIQYFGAGTRLSVL.

The CDR3 DNA reads as TGTGCCAGCAGCTTGAGCGGGAGATACAATGAGCAGTTCTTC. Protein product: CASSLSGRYNEQFF. V and J are TRBV7-2 and TRBJ2-1; TRBD2 matches at 8 bases. The CDR3 spans 14 residues. Per the germline V gene, CDR1 is SGHTA and CDR2 is FQGNSA. V dropped 3 bases and J dropped 4; count of bases not matched to a gene: 2.